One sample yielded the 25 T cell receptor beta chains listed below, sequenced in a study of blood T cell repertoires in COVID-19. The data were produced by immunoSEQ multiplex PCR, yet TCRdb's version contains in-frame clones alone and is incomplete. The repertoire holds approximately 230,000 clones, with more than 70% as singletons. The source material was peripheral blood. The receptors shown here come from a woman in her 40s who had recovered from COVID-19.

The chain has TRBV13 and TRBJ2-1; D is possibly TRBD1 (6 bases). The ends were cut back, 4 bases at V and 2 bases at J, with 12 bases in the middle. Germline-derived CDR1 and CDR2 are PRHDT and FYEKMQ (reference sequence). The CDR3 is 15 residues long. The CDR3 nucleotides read TGTGCCAGCAGCTCCCGGGACAACCCCTACAATGAGCAGTTCTTC. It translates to CASSSRDNPYNEQFF. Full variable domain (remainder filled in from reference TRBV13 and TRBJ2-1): AAGVIQSPRHLIKEKRETATLKCYPIPRHDTVYWYQQGPGQDPQFLISFYEKMQSDKGSIPDRFSAQQFSDYHSELNMSSLELGDSALYFCASSSRDNPYNEQFFGPGTRLTVL.

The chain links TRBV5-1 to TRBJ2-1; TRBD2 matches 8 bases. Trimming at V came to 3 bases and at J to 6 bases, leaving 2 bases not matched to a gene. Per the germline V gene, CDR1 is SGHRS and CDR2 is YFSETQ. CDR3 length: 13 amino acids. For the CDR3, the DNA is TGCGCCAGCAGCTCGGGACTAGTCAATGAGCAGTTCTTC. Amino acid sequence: CASSSGLVNEQFF.

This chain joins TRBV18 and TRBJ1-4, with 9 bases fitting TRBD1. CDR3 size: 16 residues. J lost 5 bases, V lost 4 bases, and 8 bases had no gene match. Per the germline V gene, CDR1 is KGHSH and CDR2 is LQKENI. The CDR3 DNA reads TGTGCCAGCTCACAAACGAGGGGACAGGGAAATGAAAAACTGTTTTTT. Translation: CASSQTRGQGNEKLFF.

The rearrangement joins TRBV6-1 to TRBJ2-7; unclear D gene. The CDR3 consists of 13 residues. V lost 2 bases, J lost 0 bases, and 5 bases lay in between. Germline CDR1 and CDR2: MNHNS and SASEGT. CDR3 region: CASSELVSYEQYF. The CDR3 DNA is TGTGCCAGCAGTGAACTAGTCTCCTACGAGCAGTACTTC.

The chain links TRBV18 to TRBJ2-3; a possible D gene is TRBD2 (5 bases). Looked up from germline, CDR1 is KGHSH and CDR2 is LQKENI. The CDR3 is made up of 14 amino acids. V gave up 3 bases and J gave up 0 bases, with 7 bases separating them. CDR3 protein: CASSPGLSTDTQYF. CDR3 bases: TGTGCCAGCTCACCTGGACTGAGCACAGATACGCAGTATTTT.

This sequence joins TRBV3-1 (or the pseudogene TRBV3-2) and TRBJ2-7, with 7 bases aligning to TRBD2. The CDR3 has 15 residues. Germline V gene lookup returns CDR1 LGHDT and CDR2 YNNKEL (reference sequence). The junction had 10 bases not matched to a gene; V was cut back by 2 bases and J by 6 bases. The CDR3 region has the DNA TGTGCCAGCAGCCAAAGCGGGACCCACAATCGCGAGCAGTACTTC. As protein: CASSQSGTHNREQYF.

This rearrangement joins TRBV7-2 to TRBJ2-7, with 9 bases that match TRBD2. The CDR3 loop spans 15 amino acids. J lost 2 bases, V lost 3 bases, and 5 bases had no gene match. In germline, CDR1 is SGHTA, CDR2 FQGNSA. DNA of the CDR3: TGTGCCAGCAGCTTTACGACTAGCGGACCCTACGAGCAGTACTTC. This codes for CASSFTTSGPYEQYF.

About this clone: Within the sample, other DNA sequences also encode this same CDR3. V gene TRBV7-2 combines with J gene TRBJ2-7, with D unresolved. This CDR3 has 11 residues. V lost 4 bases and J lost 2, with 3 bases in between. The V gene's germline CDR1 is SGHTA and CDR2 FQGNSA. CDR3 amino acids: CASSSAYEQYF. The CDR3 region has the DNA TGTGCCAGCAGCTCAGCCTACGAGCAGTACTTC.

CDR3 region: CAWRVSGGYTF. The DNA of the CDR3 is TGTGCCTGGAGGGTCTCAGGAGGCTACACCTTC. The rearrangement joins TRBV30 to TRBJ1-2; D is undetermined. The CDR3 is 11 residues long. CDR1 and CDR2 from the germline V gene are GTSNPN and SVGIG (reference sequence). Trimming took off 3 bases at V and 8 bases at J, with 10 bases between the two ends.

The CDR3 loop is CASSYKKRTDLYF. The CDR3 bases are TGTGCCAGCAGTTATAAGAAGAGGACAGATCTGTATTTT. This sequence joins TRBV6-5 and TRBJ2-3, with D perhaps TRBD1 (6 bases). The CDR3 runs 13 residues. The germline gives CDR1 MNHEY, CDR2 SVGAGI. V gave up 3 bases and J gave up 14 bases, with 18 bases separating them.

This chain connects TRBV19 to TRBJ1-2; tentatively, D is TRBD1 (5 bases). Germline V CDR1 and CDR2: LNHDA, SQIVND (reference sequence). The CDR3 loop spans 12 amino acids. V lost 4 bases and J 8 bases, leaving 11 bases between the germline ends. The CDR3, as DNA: TGTGCCAGTAGTAGTTGGGGCTGGGGCTACACCTTC. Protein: CASSSWGWGYTF.

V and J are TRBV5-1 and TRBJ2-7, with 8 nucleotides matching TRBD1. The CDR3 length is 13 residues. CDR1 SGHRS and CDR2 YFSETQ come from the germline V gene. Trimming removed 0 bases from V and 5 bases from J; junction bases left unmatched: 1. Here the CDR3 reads CASSLGQGNEQYF. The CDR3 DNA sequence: TGCGCCAGCAGCTTGGGACAGGGGAACGAGCAGTACTTC.

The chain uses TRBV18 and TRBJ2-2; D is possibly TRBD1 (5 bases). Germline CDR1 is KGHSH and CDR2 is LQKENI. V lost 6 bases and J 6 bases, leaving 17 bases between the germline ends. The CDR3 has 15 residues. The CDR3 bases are TGTGCCAGCTCGCCGAGCAGGGCGGATGCCGGGGAGCTGTTTTTT. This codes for CASSPSRADAGELFF.

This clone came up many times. The CDR3 protein is CASSWTRNGYTF. In nucleotides, the CDR3 is TGTGCCAGCAGTTGGACACGCAATGGCTACACCTTC. This chain connects TRBV28 to TRBJ1-2, with D maybe TRBD1 (5 bases). V was cut by 4 bases and J by 6 bases, with 9 bases left in between. Germline V gives CDR1 MDHEN, CDR2 SYDVKM. The CDR3 runs to 12 residues.

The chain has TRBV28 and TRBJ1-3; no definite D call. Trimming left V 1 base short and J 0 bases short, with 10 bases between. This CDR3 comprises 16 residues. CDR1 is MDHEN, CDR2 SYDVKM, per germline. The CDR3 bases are TGTGCCAGCAGTTTATCCAGACTGAGCTCTGGAAACACCATATATTTT. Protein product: CASSLSRLSSGNTIYF.

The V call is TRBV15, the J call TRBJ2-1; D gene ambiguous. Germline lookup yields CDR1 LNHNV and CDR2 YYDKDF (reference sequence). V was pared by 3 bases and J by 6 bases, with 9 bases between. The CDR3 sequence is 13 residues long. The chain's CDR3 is CATSRAPGNEQFF. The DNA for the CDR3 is TGTGCCACCAGCAGGGCCCCGGGCAATGAGCAGTTCTTC.

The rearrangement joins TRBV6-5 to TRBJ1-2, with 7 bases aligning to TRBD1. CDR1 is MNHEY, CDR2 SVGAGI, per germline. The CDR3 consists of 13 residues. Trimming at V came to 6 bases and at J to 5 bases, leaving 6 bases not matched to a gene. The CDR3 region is CASRGDRRYGYTF. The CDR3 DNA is TGTGCCAGCAGGGGGGACAGACGATATGGCTACACCTTC.

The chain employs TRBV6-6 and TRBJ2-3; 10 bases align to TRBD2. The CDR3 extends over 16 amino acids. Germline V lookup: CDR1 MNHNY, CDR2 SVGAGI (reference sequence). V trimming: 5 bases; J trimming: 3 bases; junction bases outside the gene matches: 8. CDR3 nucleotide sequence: TGTGCCAGCAGTAGGGATAGCGGGAGGTCTACAGATACGCAGTATTTT. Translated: CASSRDSGRSTDTQYF.

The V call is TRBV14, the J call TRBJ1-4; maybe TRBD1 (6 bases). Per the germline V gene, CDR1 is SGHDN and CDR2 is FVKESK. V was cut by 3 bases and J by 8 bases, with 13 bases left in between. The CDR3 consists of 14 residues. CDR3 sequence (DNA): TGTGCCAGCAGCCACCCCGGGCAGGGGGAAAAACTGTTTTTT. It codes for CASSHPGQGEKLFF.

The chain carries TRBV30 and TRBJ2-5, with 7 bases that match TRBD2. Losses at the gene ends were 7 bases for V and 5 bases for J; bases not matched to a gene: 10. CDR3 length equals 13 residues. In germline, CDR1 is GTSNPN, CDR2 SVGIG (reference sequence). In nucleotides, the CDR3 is TGTGCCTCCGGCGGCGGGAGTGCTGAGACCCAGTACTTC. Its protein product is CASGGGSAETQYF.

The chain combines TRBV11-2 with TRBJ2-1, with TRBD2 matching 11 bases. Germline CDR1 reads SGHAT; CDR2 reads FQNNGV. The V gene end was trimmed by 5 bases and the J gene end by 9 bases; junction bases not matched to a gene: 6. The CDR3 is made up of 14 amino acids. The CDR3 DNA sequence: TGTGCCAGCAGCGGGGGACTAGCGGTAACTGAGCAGTTCTTC. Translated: CASSGGLAVTEQFF.

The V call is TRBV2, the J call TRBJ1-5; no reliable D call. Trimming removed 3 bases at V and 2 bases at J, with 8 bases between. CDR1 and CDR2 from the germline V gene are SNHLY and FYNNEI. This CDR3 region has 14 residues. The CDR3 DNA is TGTGCCAGCAGTGAGAGGTGGGGCAATCAGCCCCAGCATTTT. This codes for CASSERWGNQPQHF.

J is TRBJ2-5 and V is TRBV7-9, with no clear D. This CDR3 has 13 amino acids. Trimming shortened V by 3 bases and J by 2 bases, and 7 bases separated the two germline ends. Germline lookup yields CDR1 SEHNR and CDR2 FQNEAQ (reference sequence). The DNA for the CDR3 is TGTGCCAGCAGCTTCCAACAGCAAGAGACCCAGTACTTC. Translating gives CASSFQQQETQYF.

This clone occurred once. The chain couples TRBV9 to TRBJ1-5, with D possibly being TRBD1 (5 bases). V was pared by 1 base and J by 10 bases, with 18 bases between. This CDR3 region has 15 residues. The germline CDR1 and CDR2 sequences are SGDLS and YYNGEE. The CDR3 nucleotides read TGTGCCAGCAGCGTATCGGGGGAAATCGCAGTACCCCAGCATTTT. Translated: CASSVSGEIAVPQHF.

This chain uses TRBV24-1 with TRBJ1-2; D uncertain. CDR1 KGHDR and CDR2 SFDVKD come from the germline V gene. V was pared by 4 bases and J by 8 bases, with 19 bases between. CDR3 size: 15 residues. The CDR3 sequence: CATSDPTSAERGYTF. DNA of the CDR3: TGTGCCACCAGTGACCCCACCTCGGCCGAGAGGGGCTACACCTTC.